This T cell receptor (beta chain) appears in the sequencing data of a study of cytomegalovirus exposure and HLA in healthy donors. Study summary: Inside one of the first data releases sat around 85 million unique TCRs taken from HLA-typed donors.

Broader study findings: In an earlier analysis, in 587 donors, most V segments appeared productive either ~87% or ~30% of the time.

CDR3 length: 13 amino acids. Germline V gene lookup returns CDR1 SGHDT and CDR2 YYEEEE. V lost 5 bases and J lost 1, with 9 bases in between. Amplification used 60 Vbeta primers and 13 Jbeta primers. This table comes from immunoSEQ multiplex PCR, and its TCRdb copy is limited to in-frame clones, with some not included. The sample records 270,000 or so clones, around nine tenths being singletons. Turning to this clone: No antigen is known for it.

This receptor was identified in a girl under 10 years old in good health and CMV-seronegative. The sample taken for sequencing was PBMCs. The chain recombines TRBV5-6 with TRBJ1-2; tentatively, D is TRBD1 (5 bases). CDR3 residues: CASSQGDNYGYTF. Here the CDR3 DNA reads TGTGCCAGCAGTCAAGGGGATAACTATGGCTACACCTTC.